This T cell receptor (beta chain) originates from a study of PD-1 blockade in classical Hodgkin lymphoma. Specified time point: newly diagnosed, previously untreated cHL patient sample. The CDR3 sequence is 13 residues long. Germline V CDR1 and CDR2: SNHLY, FYNNEI. V was trimmed by 5 bases and J by 2 bases, leaving 8 bases between them. As concerns this clone: The antigen remains undetermined.

Points from the study as a whole: Reasons behind the repertoire differences stay unclear, perhaps disease activity or earlier therapy. Relapsed/refractory patients reportedly had the lowest baseline TCR diversity, below newly diagnosed patients, who were below healthy donors.

The data were produced by immunoSEQ multiplex PCR, yet TCRdb's version contains in-frame clones alone and is incomplete. The table lists roughly 70,000 clones, 85% to 95% of them singletons. The sequencing input was peripheral blood mononuclear cells (PBMCs). This receptor was identified in a human donor with classical Hodgkin lymphoma. The rearrangement joins TRBV2 to TRBJ2-3; D is possibly TRBD2 (6 bases). CDR3 sequence reads: CASSRDFTDTQYF. For the CDR3, the DNA is TGTGCCAGCAGTCGGGACTTCACAGATACGCAGTATTTT.